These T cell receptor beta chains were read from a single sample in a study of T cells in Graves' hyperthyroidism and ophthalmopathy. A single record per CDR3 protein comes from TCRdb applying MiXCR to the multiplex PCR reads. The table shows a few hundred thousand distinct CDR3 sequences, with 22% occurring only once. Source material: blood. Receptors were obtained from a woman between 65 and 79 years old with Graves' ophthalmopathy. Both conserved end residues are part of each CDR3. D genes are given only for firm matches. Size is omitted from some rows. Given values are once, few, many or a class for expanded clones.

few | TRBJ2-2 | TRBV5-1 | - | TGCGCCAGCAGCCCGGGGAGACGTTCGAACACCGGGGAGCTGTTTTTT | CASSPGRRSNTGELFF
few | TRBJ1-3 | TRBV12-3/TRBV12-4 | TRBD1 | TGTGCCAGCAGATGGACAGGGGGCGCGGTCAACACCATATATTTT | CASRWTGGAVNTIYF
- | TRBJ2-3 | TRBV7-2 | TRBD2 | TGTGCCAGCAGCCTCTCTAGCGGAGTCGATACGCAGTATTTT | CASSLSSGVDTQYF
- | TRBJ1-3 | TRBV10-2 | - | TGCGCCAGCAGGGATGCAGGGAGCTCTGGAAACACCATATATTTT | CASRDAGSSGNTIYF
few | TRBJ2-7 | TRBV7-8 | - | TGTGCCAGCAGCTTAGTGGCAGGGTACTACGAGCAGTACTTC | CASSLVAGYYEQYF
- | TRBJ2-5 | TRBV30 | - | TGTGCCTGCAGTAGGCTAGCGATCGAGACCCAGTACTTC | CACSRLAIETQYF
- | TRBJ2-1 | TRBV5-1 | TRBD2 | TGCGCCAGCAGCTTTGGGACTAGCGCCGCCGGTACGATGCATGAGCAGTTCTTC | CASSFGTSAAGTMHEQFF
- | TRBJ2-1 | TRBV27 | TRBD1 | TGTGCCAGCAGCCATCCGGGGACAGGGGGCAATGAGCAGTTCTTC | CASSHPGTGGNEQFF
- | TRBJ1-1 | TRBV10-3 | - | TGTGCCATCACCACCAGGGACCAAGGGGCTGAAGCTTTCTTT | CAITTRDQGAEAFF
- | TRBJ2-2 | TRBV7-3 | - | TGTGCCAGCAGCTTCAGAGCCAACACCGGGGAGCTGTTTTTT | CASSFRANTGELFF
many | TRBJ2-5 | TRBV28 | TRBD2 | TGTGCCAGCAACCCTTGGGCTAGCGGGACCCAAGAGACCCAGTACTTC | CASNPWASGTQETQYF
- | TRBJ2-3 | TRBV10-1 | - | TGCGCCAGCAGTGGAGGCTCAACTAGCACAGATACGCAGTATTTT | CASSGGSTSTDTQYF
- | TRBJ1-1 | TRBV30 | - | TGTGCCTGGGAGACAGGCATGAACACTGAAGCTTTCTTT | CAWETGMNTEAFF
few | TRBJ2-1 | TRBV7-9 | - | TGTGCCAGCCTAGGTAGCTCCTACAATGAGCAGTTCTTC | CASLGSSYNEQFF
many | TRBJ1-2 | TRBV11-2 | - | TGTGCCAGCAGCTCCCTCGTGCGGGGGAGCTACACCTTC | CASSSLVRGSYTF
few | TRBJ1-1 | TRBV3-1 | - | TGTGCCAGCTCCACTGTAGGGGCCGCTGAAGCTTTCTTT | CASSTVGAAEAFF
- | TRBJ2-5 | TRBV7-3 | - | TGTGCCAGCAGCTTAAGTCACTTCGAGACCCAGTACTTC | CASSLSHFETQYF
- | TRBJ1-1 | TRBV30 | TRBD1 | TGTGCCTGGAGTCCCCTCGGACAGGGGGATGGGTCTGAAGCTTTCTTT | CAWSPLGQGDGSEAFF
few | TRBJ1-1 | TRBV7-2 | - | TGTGCCAGCAGCCTAATACCAGGGCGGAACACTGAAGCTTTCTTT | CASSLIPGRNTEAFF
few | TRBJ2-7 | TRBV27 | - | TGTGCCAGCAGTTTCGGGATCAGAACGGGTGGAGAGCAGTACTTC | CASSFGIRTGGEQYF
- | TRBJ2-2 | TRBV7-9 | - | TGTGCCAGCATCGGCCCAGGGGCCGGGGAGCTGTTTTTT | CASIGPGAGELFF
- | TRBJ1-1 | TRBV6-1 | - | TGTGCCAGCAGTTCAACCCCAAGGGAAGCTTTCTTT | CASSSTPREAFF
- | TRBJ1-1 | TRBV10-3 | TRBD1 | TGTGCCATCAAAAGACAGGGGGATAGCACTGAAGCTTTCTTT | CAIKRQGDSTEAFF
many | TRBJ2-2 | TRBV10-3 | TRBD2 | TGTGCCATCGCCCCTAGCGGAGGGAACACCGGGGAGCTGTTTTTT | CAIAPSGGNTGELFF
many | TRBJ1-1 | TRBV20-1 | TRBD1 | TGCAGTGCTCGAGACGGGACAGGGTACACTGAAGCTTTCTTT | CSARDGTGYTEAFF
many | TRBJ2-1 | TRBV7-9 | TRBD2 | TGTGCCAGCAGCCCCCCGGTAGCGGGTGTAACCTACAATGAGCAGTTCTTC | CASSPPVAGVTYNEQFF
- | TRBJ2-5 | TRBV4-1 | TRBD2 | TGCGCCAGCACCGGGGGGGCGGAAGCTCAAGAGACCCAGTACTTC | CASTGGAEAQETQYF
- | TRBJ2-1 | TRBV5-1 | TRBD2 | TGCGCCAGCAGCTTGGCATCTAGCGGGAGGAATGAGCAGTTCTTC | CASSLASSGRNEQFF
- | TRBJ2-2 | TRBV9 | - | TGTGCCAGCAGCGACAGGGGGCGAGCGGGAGGGCTGGTTACCGGGGAGCTGTTTTTT | CASSDRGRAGGLVTGELFF
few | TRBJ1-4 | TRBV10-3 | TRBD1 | TGTGCCATCAGTGCACGGACAGGGACTAATGAAAAACTGTTTTTT | CAISARTGTNEKLFF
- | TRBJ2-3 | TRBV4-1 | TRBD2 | TGCGCCAGCAGCCAAGGTTGGAGTAGCGGGGCTAGCACAGATACGCAGTATTTT | CASSQGWSSGASTDTQYF
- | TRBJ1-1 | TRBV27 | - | TGTGCCAGCGCCTCCGACACGGGTCGGAACACTGAAGCTTTCTTT | CASASDTGRNTEAFF
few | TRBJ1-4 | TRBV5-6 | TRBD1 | TGTGCCAGCAGCCTGGGGACAGGTGAAAAACTGTTTTTT | CASSLGTGEKLFF
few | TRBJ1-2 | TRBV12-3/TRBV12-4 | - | TGTGCCAGCAGCCCTAGGGGGGTCCTGTACTATGGCTACACCTTC | CASSPRGVLYYGYTF
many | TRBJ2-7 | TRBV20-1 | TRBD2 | TGCAGTGCTAGAGGCCAACTAGCGGAGCAGTACTTC | CSARGQLAEQYF
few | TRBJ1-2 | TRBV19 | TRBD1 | TGTGCCAGTAGTGTTCAACAGGGGGTGGGAGGCTACACCTTC | CASSVQQGVGGYTF
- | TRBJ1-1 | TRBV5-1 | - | TGCGCCAGCAGCTCTGGGGGGGGTAACATGAACACTGAAGCTTTCTTT | CASSSGGGNMNTEAFF
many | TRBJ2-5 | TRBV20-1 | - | TGCAGTGCTAGAGATGCCGGGCGGGGAGGTGAGACCCAGTACTTC | CSARDAGRGGETQYF
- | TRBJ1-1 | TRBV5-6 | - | TGTGCCAGCTTTGGGGGGCGTCGATGGACTGAAGCTTTCTTT | CASFGGRRWTEAFF
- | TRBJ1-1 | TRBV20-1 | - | TGCAGTGCTAGACAGGGCCAGAGCACTGAAGCTTTCTTT | CSARQGQSTEAFF
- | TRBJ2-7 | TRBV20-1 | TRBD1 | TGCAGTGCTAGATACCTGGGAGACAGGGTTATCTACGAGCAGTACTTC | CSARYLGDRVIYEQYF
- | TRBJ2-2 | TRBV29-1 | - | TGCAGCGCCGAGGAGGGGCGCGCCGGGGAGCTGTTTTTT | CSAEEGRAGELFF
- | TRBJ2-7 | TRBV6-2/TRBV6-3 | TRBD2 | TGTGCCAGCCTCCCTACGACTAGCGGGAACTACAATGAGCAGTACTTC | CASLPTTSGNYNEQYF
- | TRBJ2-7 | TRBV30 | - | TGTGCCTGGACGGCCACCACCGAGCAGTACTTC | CAWTATTEQYF
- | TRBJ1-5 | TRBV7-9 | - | TGTGCCAGCGGCTTAGGGAGTGCTCAGCCCCAGCATTTT | CASGLGSAQPQHF
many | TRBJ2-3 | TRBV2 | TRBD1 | TGTGCCAGCAGTGCCGGGACAGGGAATACAGATACGCAGTATTTT | CASSAGTGNTDTQYF
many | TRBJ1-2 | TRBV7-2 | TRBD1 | TGTGCCAGCAGCTTTGGACAGGTCAACTATGGCTACACCTTC | CASSFGQVNYGYTF
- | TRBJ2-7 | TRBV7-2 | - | TGTGCCAGCAGCTTAGCTGCGGGAAACCTCTACGAGCAGTACTTC | CASSLAAGNLYEQYF
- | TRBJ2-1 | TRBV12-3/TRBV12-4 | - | TGTGCCAGCAGTTTTGGGGTCGGCGACAATGAGCAGTTCTTC | CASSFGVGDNEQFF
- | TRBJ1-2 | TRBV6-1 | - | TGTGCCAGCAGTCTGGGGGCCTTCTATGGCTACACCTTC | CASSLGAFYGYTF
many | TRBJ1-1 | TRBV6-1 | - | TGTGCCAGCACCTGGAGGTACTTGGGGGCGAACACTGAAGCTTTCTTT | CASTWRYLGANTEAFF
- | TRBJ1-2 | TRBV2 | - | TGTGCCAGCAGTATCCTACAGGGAAGTCAGGGCTATGGCTACACCTTC | CASSILQGSQGYGYTF
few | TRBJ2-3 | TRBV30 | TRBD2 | TGTGCCTGGTCTCTAGCGGGAGGCACAGATACGCAGTATTTT | CAWSLAGGTDTQYF
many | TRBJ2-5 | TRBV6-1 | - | TGTGCCAGCAGTGAAGGGGCCAGGGGCAGGGAGGAGACCCAGTACTTC | CASSEGARGREETQYF
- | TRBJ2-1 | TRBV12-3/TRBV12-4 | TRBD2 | TGTGCCAGCAGTTTAGTTCTAGCGGGAGTTCACAATGAGCAGTTCTTC | CASSLVLAGVHNEQFF
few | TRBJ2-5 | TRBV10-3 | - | TGTGCCATCAGTGAGTCGACAGTAAAAGAGACCCAGTGCTTC | CAISESTVKETQCF
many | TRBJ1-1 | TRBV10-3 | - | TGTGGGGCGGGGGCCATGAACACTGAAGCTTTCTTT | CGAGAMNTEAFF
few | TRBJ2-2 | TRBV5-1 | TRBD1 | TGCGCCAGCAGCCTTATGGGACAGGGGGCTAACACCGGGGAGCTGTTTTTT | CASSLMGQGANTGELFF
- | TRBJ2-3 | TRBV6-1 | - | TGTGCCAGCAGTGCTAGCCCCACAGATACGCAGTATTTT | CASSASPTDTQYF
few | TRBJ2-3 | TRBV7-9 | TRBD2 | TGTGCCAGCAGCCCCTTCGGTCTAGCGGGAAACACAGATACGCAGTATTTT | CASSPFGLAGNTDTQYF